What follows are 20 T cell receptor beta chains derived from one specimen sequenced in a study of T cell responses to AZD1222 COVID-19 vaccine. Generated by immunoSEQ multiplex PCR, the TCRdb table keeps only in-frame clones and is missing some. Altogether over 100,000 clones are present, about 88% being singletons, with the ten largest covering roughly 15%. This specimen consisted of peripheral blood, obtained on day 0 of AZD1222 vaccination. The receptor set was obtained from an adult in good health.

In this sample, this clone turned up once. This chain connects TRBV30 to TRBJ1-5, with D unclear. The CDR3 sequence is 13 residues long. The germline gives CDR1 GTSNPN, CDR2 SVGIG (reference sequence). Trimming took off 5 bases at V and 3 bases at J, with 11 bases between the two ends. In nucleotides, the CDR3 is TGTGCCTGGGACTCAGCGTTCAATCAGCCCCAGCATTTT. It yields the protein CAWDSAFNQPQHF.

The CDR3 DNA reads TGTGCCAGCAGAGGGGTACTAAACCCTTCCTACGAGCAGTACTTC. Translating it yields CASRGVLNPSYEQYF. The rearrangement uses TRBV2 and TRBJ2-7; D possibly corresponds to TRBD1 (5 bases). The germline gives CDR1 SNHLY, CDR2 FYNNEI. There are 15 residues in the CDR3. Trimming stripped 6 bases from V and 1 base from J, with 16 bases between. The full variable domain, completed using reference TRBV2 and TRBJ2-7, is EPEVTQTPSHQVTQMGQEVILRCVPISNHLYFYWYRQILGQKVEFLVSFYNNEISEKSEIFDDQFSVERPDGSNFTLKIRSTKLEDSAMYFCASRGVLNPSYEQYFGPGTRLTVT.

A single count supports this clone. V gene TRBV24-1 combines with J gene TRBJ1-2; the D gene is possibly TRBD1 (5 bases). With 5 bases removed from V and 3 bases from J, the gap between germline ends came to 15 bases. The CDR3 has 15 amino acids. Looked up from germline, CDR1 is KGHDR and CDR2 is SFDVKD. In nucleotides, the CDR3 is TGTGCCACCAGTGGGTCGGGGGGAGACCACTATGGCTACACCTTC. Its protein is CATSGSGGDHYGYTF.

The chain carries TRBV6-2 or TRBV6-3 and TRBJ1-1; D unclear. The germline V gene has CDR1 MNHEY and CDR2 SVGEGT. With 6 bases removed from V and 0 bases from J, the gap between germline ends came to 8 bases. This CDR3 region has 13 residues. CDR3 sequence reads: CASSALMNTEAFF. The CDR3, as DNA: TGTGCCAGCAGCGCTCTGATGAACACTGAAGCTTTCTTT.

This rearrangement joins TRBV12-5 to TRBJ1-2; D may be TRBD1 (6 bases). The V end lost 0 bases, the J end lost 5 bases, and 7 bases lay between the germline ends. The CDR3 is made up of 13 amino acids. CDR1 is LGHNT and CDR2 is FRNRAP in the germline V gene. The CDR3 loop reads CASGLVGGYGYTF. As DNA, the CDR3 is TGTGCTAGTGGTTTGGTAGGGGGGTATGGCTACACCTTC. The full variable domain, rest sourced from reference TRBV12-5 and TRBJ1-2, is DARVTQTPRHKVTEMGQEVTMRCQPILGHNTVFWYRQTMMQGLELLAYFRNRAPLDDSGMPKDRFSAEMPDATLATLKIQPSEPRDSAVYFCASGLVGGYGYTFGSGTRLTVV.

The chain couples TRBV7-2 to TRBJ2-3; 8 nucleotides line up with TRBD1. After removal of 5 bases from V and 5 bases from J, the junction contained 12 bases not matched to a gene. Germline CDR1 is SGHTA and CDR2 is FQGNSA. CDR3 length equals 16 residues. CDR3 amino acids: CASSRPRTGKEDTQYF. CDR3 coding DNA: TGTGCCAGCAGCCGCCCCCGGACAGGGAAGGAAGATACGCAGTATTTT.

For this clone: Other DNA sequences within the sample encode an identical CDR3. Here the CDR3 reads CASSLGGTDTQYF. The CDR3 DNA is TGCGCCAGCAGCTTGGGAGGCACAGATACGCAGTATTTT. J is TRBJ2-3 and V is TRBV5-1; D gene uncertain. The V gene lost 0 bases and the J gene lost 1 base, with 3 bases spanning the gap. The CDR3 has 13 residues. The germline V gene has CDR1 SGHRS and CDR2 YFSETQ. Based on the CDR3 plus reference TRBV5-1 and TRBJ2-3, the full variable domain is KAGVTQTPRYLIKTRGQQVTLSCSPISGHRSVSWYQQTPGQGLQFLFEYFSETQRNKGNFPGRFSGRQFSNSRSEMNVSTLELGDSALYLCASSLGGTDTQYFGPGTRLTVL.

This chain links TRBV4-3 with TRBJ1-2; no clear D gene. V lost 6 bases, J lost 4 bases, and 24 bases lay in between. Germline V lookup: CDR1 LGHNA, CDR2 YSLEER. The CDR3 runs 17 residues. The CDR3 loop reads CASSPGLRVPTVYGYTF. The CDR3 nucleotides read TGCGCCAGCAGTCCTGGCCTCCGGGTGCCTACGGTCTATGGCTACACCTTC.

This chain joins TRBV5-1 and TRBJ1-3, with 9 bases that match TRBD1. The CDR3 runs to 16 residues. CDR1 and CDR2 from the germline V gene are SGHRS and YFSETQ. After removal of 2 bases from V and 4 bases from J, the junction contained 7 bases not matched to a gene. The CDR3 loop is CASSLQTGGSGNTIYF. The CDR3 bases are TGCGCCAGCAGCTTACAGACAGGGGGAAGCGGAAACACCATATATTTT.

V gene TRBV11-3 combines with J gene TRBJ2-1, with 8 bases lining up with TRBD1. Germline CDR1 SGHNT, CDR2 YENEEA. The CDR3 is 14 residues long. Unmatched junction bases numbered 3, after V lost 4 bases and J lost 4 bases. The CDR3 sequence is CASSSRQGYNEQFF. CDR3 DNA: TGTGCCAGCAGCTCCCGACAGGGGTACAATGAGCAGTTCTTC.

This chain joins TRBV2 and TRBJ1-2; possible D gene TRBD1, 5 bases. Germline V gene data show CDR1 as SNHLY and CDR2 as FYNNEI. Between the trimmed V and J ends, which lost 6 bases and 4 bases, there was a span of 12 bases. This CDR3 contains 13 residues. The chain's CDR3 is CASSPRTSYGYTF. CDR3 nucleotides: TGTGCCAGCAGCCCTCGGACATCCTATGGCTACACCTTC.

This clone was seen only once. This sequence joins TRBV5-1 and TRBJ1-5; D ambiguous. CDR1 and CDR2 (germline): SGHRS, YFSETQ. V was cut by 4 bases and J by 0 bases, with 11 bases left in between. This CDR3 has 15 residues. The DNA of the CDR3 is TGCGCCAGCAGCCACGACCCCTATAGCAATCAGCCCCAGCATTTT. Protein product: CASSHDPYSNQPQHF.

V and J are TRBV19 and TRBJ2-7; maybe TRBD1 (5 bases). With 6 bases removed from V and 6 bases from J, the gap between germline ends came to 12 bases. This CDR3 contains 12 residues. Germline V gene data show CDR1 as LNHDA and CDR2 as SQIVND (reference sequence). Here the CDR3 reads CASSLGHREQYF. In nucleotides, the CDR3 is TGTGCCAGTAGCCTCGGACATCGCGAGCAGTACTTC.

About this clone itself: Sequence at one end of the junction differs from germline and may be a read error. This CDR3 is CATSDPGNHGYTF. DNA for the CDR3: TGTGCCACCAGTGACCCAGGGAACCATGGCTACACCTTC. The rearrangement links TRBV6-2 or TRBV6-3 to TRBJ1-2, with D perhaps matching TRBD1 (5 bases). This CDR3 spans 13 amino acids. Germline-derived CDR1 and CDR2 are MNHEY and SVGEGT.

DNA of the CDR3: TGCGCCAGCAGCTTGACAGGAACCTACGAGCAGTACGTC. Translation gives CASSLTGTYEQYV. This chain connects TRBV5-1 to TRBJ2-7, with TRBD1 as a possible D gene (5 bases). Germline V lookup: CDR1 SGHRS, CDR2 YFSETQ. Trimming shortened V by 1 base and J by 2 bases, and 7 bases separated the two germline ends. This CDR3 is built from 13 residues.

This sequence joins TRBV11-3 and TRBJ2-3, with a weak D call TRBD1 (6 bases). Germline CDR1 and CDR2: SGHNT and YENEEA. V was trimmed by 4 bases and J by 2 bases, leaving 13 bases between them. The CDR3 consists of 15 residues. CDR3 in DNA: TGTGCCAGCAGCTACCGGACAGAGTACACAGATACGCAGTATTTT. The encoded protein is CASSYRTEYTDTQYF.

The chain carries TRBV29-1 and TRBJ2-7, with 12 bases lining up with TRBD2. Germline CDR1 SQVTM, CDR2 ANQGSEA. V was pared by 4 bases and J by 3 bases, with 4 bases of the junction left unmatched. CDR3 length equals 14 residues. CDR3 bases: TGCAGCGTTGGGGCTAGCGGGGGGGACTACGAGCAGTACTTC. Amino acid sequence: CSVGASGGDYEQYF.

CDR3 nucleotide sequence: TGCGCCAGCAGCCAACGGACAGGGAAACTGTTTTTT. Translation gives CASSQRTGKLFF. The chain carries TRBV4-3 and TRBJ1-4; 8 bases match TRBD1. This CDR3 has 12 residues. The germline V gene encodes CDR1 LGHNA and CDR2 YSLEER. V lost 2 bases to trimming and J lost 11 bases; unmatched junction nucleotides: 1.

This rearrangement joins TRBV27 to TRBJ1-2; 9 bases fit TRBD1. Looked up from germline, CDR1 is MNHEY and CDR2 is SMNVEV (reference sequence). The CDR3 spans 13 residues. J gave up 10 bases and V 4 bases, and 7 bases lay outside the gene matches. The CDR3 sequence: CASSSGTGRLYTF. CDR3 nucleotide sequence: TGTGCCAGCAGTTCTGGGACAGGGCGACTCTACACCTTC.

The J gene is TRBJ2-5, the V gene TRBV11-3; tentative D call: TRBD2 (6 bases). CDR3 length equals 15 residues. Trimming shortened V by 1 base and J by 1 base, and 10 bases separated the two germline ends. The germline V gene encodes CDR1 SGHNT and CDR2 YENEEA. CDR3 coding DNA: TGTGCCAGCAGCTTAGGCGGGACGGGCCAAGAGACCCAGTACTTC. Translation gives CASSLGGTGQETQYF.